This TCR beta chain was retrieved from a study of cytomegalovirus exposure and HLA in healthy donors. Study as a whole: Among the approximately 380 donors who were genotyped, around 77% fell in the genetic ancestry cluster that is associated with self-reported Caucasian donors. Whole-study findings and limits: Highly shared variants forming one cluster were likely a sequencing artifact. A later analysis linked 15,000 to 20,000 TCR beta sequences to HLA alleles at 0.05 false discovery rate. The productive fraction for most TCR beta V segments was about 87% or about 30% in an earlier analysis.

As concerns this clone: Its antigen is currently unknown.

It was with 60 Vbeta and 13 Jbeta primers that the PCR ran. Clones were sequenced by immunoSEQ multiplex PCR, and TCRdb holds only the in-frame ones, with some missing. The data contain 95,000 to 110,000 clones, 65% to 85% of them seen just once; the ten biggest clones take up approximately 2%. V lost 2 bases, J lost 3 bases, and 11 bases lay in between. CDR3 size: 14 residues. CDR1 SGHVS and CDR2 FNYEAQ come from the germline V gene. Sequenced: PBMCs. The sequence derives from a man aged 18-30 years in good health and CMV-seronegative. The chain recombines TRBV7-6 with TRBJ2-7, with D possibly matching TRBD2 (5 bases). The CDR3 reads CASSLRPAGYEQYF. The CDR3, as DNA: TGTGCCAGCAGCTTACGACCCGCGGGCTACGAGCAGTACTTC.